The entry below describes one T cell receptor beta chain. TCRdb independently ran MiXCR on the 5' RACE reads; one entry per CDR3 protein. The sample lists a few hundred thousand distinct CDR3 sequences, 7% to 10% seen once, with approximately 15% in the top ten. The CDR3 contains 14 residues. Germline V lookup: CDR1 LNHNV, CDR2 YYDKDF (reference sequence). V shed 0 bases and J shed 6 bases, with 8 bases lying between them. This sample was included in a study of T cells after yellow fever vaccination. The specimen was PBMCs, collected approximately 40 days after the first yellow fever vaccination. V gene TRBV15 combines with J gene TRBJ2-2; maybe TRBD1 (5 bases). The sequence derives from a young man who received the YFV17D yellow fever vaccine. This CDR3 is CATSRDAGPGELFF. DNA of the CDR3: TGTGCCACCAGCAGAGATGCAGGGCCCGGGGAGCTGTTTTTT.